These 5 T cell receptor beta chains were sequenced from one sample in a study of OX40 agonist ivuxolimab in advanced cancers. Measured with immunoSEQ multiplex PCR; TCRdb has only the in-frame clones, and not every one. In the table there are over 50,000 clones, less than 85% of which are singletons. The input for sequencing was CD4+ or CD8+ T cells sorted from blood, taken in a trial of the OX40 agonist ivuxolimab. The receptors shown here come from an adult with an advanced solid tumor such as melanoma, head and neck, liver or kidney cancer.

The rearrangement links TRBV11-2 to TRBJ2-1, with 11 bases matching TRBD2. Germline CDR1 and CDR2: SGHAT and FQNNGV. The V and J ends lost 5 bases and 8 bases, in that order; junction bases with no gene match: 11. This CDR3 spans 16 amino acids. CDR3 sequence (DNA): TGTGCCAGCAGCCCAGAGGTAATAGCGGGAGGGGATGAGCAGTTCTTC. It specifies CASSPEVIAGGDEQFF.

The gene calls are TRBV18 and TRBJ2-1; no definite D call. Trimming removed 4 bases from V and 8 bases from J, with 9 bases in between. Germline CDR1 KGHSH, CDR2 LQKENI. The CDR3 runs to 12 residues. CDR3: CASSLLEHEQFF. CDR3 nucleotides: TGTGCCAGCTCACTTCTGGAGCATGAGCAGTTCTTC.

This clone was counted a few times. This chain uses TRBV4-3 with TRBJ2-1; TRBD2 matches at 7 bases. The junction had 17 bases not matched to a gene; V was cut back by 6 bases and J by 9 bases. This CDR3 contains 16 residues. Germline loops: CDR1 LGHNA, CDR2 YSLEER. The CDR3 loop is CASSRGAGELIGEQFF. In nucleotides, the CDR3 is TGCGCCAGCAGTCGAGGGGCGGGAGAGTTAATCGGTGAGCAGTTCTTC.

V gene TRBV7-9 combines with J gene TRBJ2-1; 7 bases are shared with TRBD1. Germline lookup yields CDR1 SEHNR and CDR2 FQNEAQ (reference sequence). The CDR3 spans 12 residues. V shed 6 bases, J shed 7 bases, and the junction held 3 bases outside the gene matches. CDR3 bases: TGTGCCAGCAGTAAGGACAGGAATGAGCAGTTCTTC. It codes for CASSKDRNEQFF.

This chain uses TRBV28 with TRBJ1-4; maybe TRBD1 (6 bases). Germline V gene lookup returns CDR1 MDHEN and CDR2 SYDVKM. This CDR3 comprises 13 residues. V shed 7 bases and J shed 6 bases, with 12 bases lying between them. CDR3 residues: CASTTHRDEKLFF. Written as DNA, the CDR3 is TGTGCCAGCACAACCCACAGGGATGAAAAACTGTTTTTT. Complete variable domain (other parts from reference TRBV28 and TRBJ1-4): DVKVTQSSRYLVKRTGEKVFLECVQDMDHENMFWYRQDPGLGLRLIYFSYDVKMKEKGDIPEGYSVSREKKERFSLILESASTNQTSMYLCASTTHRDEKLFFGSGTQLSVL.